Shown below are 17 T cell receptor beta chains from a single sample sequenced in a study of cytomegalovirus exposure and HLA in healthy donors (TCRdb year 2017). The library was made by the immunoSEQ multiplex PCR assay. For the multiplex PCR, a mixture combining 60 forward primers for TCR Vbeta segments and 13 reverse primers for TCR Jbeta segments was used. TCRdb took over this immuneACCESS table, retaining in-frame rearrangements with V and J assigned. Such tables are incomplete; in checked studies, under half of the missing clones stem from an unresolved V gene, and the remainder is unexplained. This sample comprises just under 150,000 clones, over 75% of them detected only once. Approximately 2.9% of the sample belongs to the ten largest clones. The sequencing sample was made of PBMCs. Receptors originate from a woman in her 30s in good health and CMV-seronegative.

The genes are TRBV19 and TRBJ2-1, with a possible D match to TRBD2 (5 bases). V lost 2 bases to trimming and J lost 3 bases, with 11 bases between them. Germline lookup yields CDR1 LNHDA and CDR2 SQIVND (reference sequence). The CDR3 is 15 amino acids. The CDR3: CASSITGENYNEQFF. For the CDR3, the DNA is TGTGCCAGTAGTATAACCGGGGAGAACTACAATGAGCAGTTCTTC.

For this clone: At one boundary the junction diverges from the germline segment, which might be a read error. This chain connects TRBV7-9 to TRBJ1-5; 9 nucleotides agree with TRBD1. Germline V gene lookup returns CDR1 SEHNR and CDR2 FQNEAQ (reference sequence). The CDR3 runs to 16 residues. The CDR3 sequence: CSSSDHRGPGNQPQHF. The CDR3 coding sequence is TGTTCCAGCAGCGACCACAGGGGGCCGGGCAATCAGCCCCAGCATTTT.

The chain links TRBV29-1 to TRBJ2-1, with D possibly matching TRBD2 (6 bases). The CDR3 is 13 amino acids. Germline V gives CDR1 SQVTM, CDR2 ANQGSEA. The ends were cut back, 7 bases at V and 7 bases at J, with 17 bases in the middle. The CDR3, as DNA: TGCAGCGCCCTCCCGGACTATCGGAATGAGCAGTTCTTC. Protein sequence: CSALPDYRNEQFF.

The chain links TRBV4-1 to TRBJ2-2; 10 positions match TRBD2. CDR3 size: 16 residues. The V segment lost 4 bases and the J segment 6 bases; nucleotides outside the gene matches: 8. Germline loops: CDR1 MGHRA, CDR2 YSYEKL. CDR3 nucleotide sequence: TGCGCCAGCAGCCCGTTCCTAGCGGGGGCCCCCGGGGAGCTGTTTTTT. Amino acid sequence: CASSPFLAGAPGELFF.

The chain has TRBV7-8 and TRBJ2-1, with 7 bases that match TRBD2. The CDR3 consists of 14 residues. Germline V gene sequence: CDR1 SGHVS, CDR2 FQNEAQ. V lost 4 bases to trimming and J lost 6 bases; unmatched junction nucleotides: 6. The CDR3 DNA reads TGTGCCAGCAGCTCACGGACTAGATTCAATGAGCAGTTCTTC. Encoded protein: CASSSRTRFNEQFF.

CDR3 bases: TGTGCCAGCAGTGAAGCGTCGGGGGGCGCTCAGGACATTCAGTACTTC. This encodes CASSEASGGAQDIQYF. The gene calls are TRBV6-1 and TRBJ2-4; possibly TRBD2 for D (7 bases). The V end lost 0 bases, the J end lost 8 bases, and 17 bases lay between the germline ends. The germline V gene has CDR1 MNHNS and CDR2 SASEGT. This CDR3 comprises 16 residues.

The rearrangement links TRBV12-5 to TRBJ1-4; D gene unclear. The V and J ends lost 0 bases and 8 bases respectively, with 4 bases between them. There are 12 residues in the CDR3. Germline assignment: CDR1 LGHNT and CDR2 FRNRAP. Here the CDR3 DNA reads TGTGCTAGTGGTTTGGTTCTGGAAAAACTGTTTTTT. Translation gives CASGLVLEKLFF.

The chain is built from TRBV7-3 and TRBJ1-2; possible D gene TRBD1, 6 bases. The CDR3 has 13 amino acids. V shed 3 bases and J shed 8 bases, with 13 bases lying between them. Per germline, CDR1 SGHTA and CDR2 FQGTGA. The CDR3 bases are TGTGCCAGCAGCTTCCAGGGGTACGAAGGCTACACCTTC. Translated: CASSFQGYEGYTF.

This sequence joins TRBV30 and TRBJ2-2; 8 bases align to TRBD2. V was pared by 7 bases and J by 0 bases, with 10 bases of the junction left unmatched. The CDR3 loop spans 16 amino acids. Germline assignment: CDR1 GTSNPN and CDR2 SVGIG (reference sequence). CDR3 nucleotide sequence: TGTGCCTTCACACTACTAGCGGACGCGAACACCGGGGAGCTGTTTTTT. Protein: CAFTLLADANTGELFF.

CDR3 protein: CAWSQGAPGNTIYF. As DNA, the CDR3 is TGTGCCTGGAGTCAGGGGGCGCCTGGAAACACCATATATTTT. The chain links TRBV30 to TRBJ1-3; 8 bases fit TRBD1. Trimming took 2 bases from V and 2 from J; bases not matched to a gene: 2. The CDR3 runs 14 residues. The germline gives CDR1 GTSNPN, CDR2 SVGIG (reference sequence).

The gene calls are TRBV5-8 and TRBJ2-2, with D possibly matching TRBD1 (5 bases). V gave up 1 base and J gave up 3 bases, with 13 bases separating them. The CDR3 runs to 16 residues. Germline values: CDR1 SGHTS, CDR2 YDEGEE. CDR3 sequence reads: CASSLSRTGYTGELFF. The CDR3 DNA reads as TGTGCCAGCAGCTTGAGTAGAACAGGTTACACCGGGGAGCTGTTTTTT. Filled out from reference TRBV5-8 and TRBJ2-2, the complete variable domain reads EAGVTQSPTHLIKTRGQQATLRCSPISGHTSVYWYQQALGLGLQFLLWYDEGEERNRGNFPPRFSGRQFPNYSSELNVNALELEDSALYLCASSLSRTGYTGELFFGEGSRLTVL.

V gene TRBV2 combines with J gene TRBJ1-1; 7 bases are a match to TRBD1. Germline CDR1 SNHLY, CDR2 FYNNEI. Trimming cost V 4 bases and J 4 bases; bases outside gene matches: 3. CDR3 length: 13 amino acids. CDR3: CASSGQGSTEAFF. The CDR3, as DNA: TGTGCCAGCAGTGGACAGGGAAGCACTGAAGCTTTCTTT.

The chain uses TRBV27 and TRBJ1-1, with D tentatively TRBD1 (6 bases). CDR1 and CDR2 from the germline V gene are MNHEY and SMNVEV (reference sequence). The length of the CDR3 is 15 residues. Trimming cost V 5 bases and J 8 bases, with 21 bases left between them. The CDR3 loop is CASSAAGGGNEEAFF. The CDR3 DNA sequence: TGTGCCAGCAGTGCCGCGGGGGGGGGCAACGAAGAAGCTTTCTTT.

The rearrangement joins TRBV27 to TRBJ2-2, with D tentatively TRBD2 (6 bases). This CDR3 spans 14 amino acids. Germline V gene data show CDR1 as MNHEY and CDR2 as SMNVEV (reference sequence). Trimming left V 6 bases short and J 0 bases short, with 8 bases between. This CDR3 is CASSAGTNTGELFF. The CDR3 DNA sequence: TGTGCCAGCAGCGCGGGAACGAACACCGGGGAGCTGTTTTTT.

V usage is TRBV2 and J usage is TRBJ2-3; tentatively, D is TRBD1 (6 bases). CDR3 size: 13 residues. Trimming pared 6 bases from V and 4 bases from J, leaving 11 bases between. CDR1 and CDR2 (germline): SNHLY, FYNNEI. The CDR3 sequence is CASREQGSDTQYF. CDR3 in DNA: TGTGCCAGCAGGGAACAGGGATCAGATACGCAGTATTTT.

This clone was observed a few times. The chain links TRBV5-1 to TRBJ1-4, with a tentative D call TRBD1 (6 bases). CDR1 is SGHRS and CDR2 is YFSETQ in the germline V gene. Trimming cost V 5 bases and J 5 bases, with 16 bases left between them. The CDR3 runs 15 residues. The CDR3 region is CASRSWTAINEKLFF. Written as DNA, the CDR3 is TGCGCCAGCAGATCCTGGACAGCTATAAATGAAAAACTGTTTTTT.

The V and J genes are TRBV4-3 and TRBJ1-3, with D possibly being TRBD1 (5 bases). Germline assignment: CDR1 LGHNA and CDR2 YSLEER. V was clipped by 0 bases and J by 0 bases, with 15 bases between them. The CDR3 length is 18 residues. CDR3 bases: TGCGCCAGCAGCCAAGATACTGAAGACAGCCTCTCTGGAAACACCATATATTTT. Its translation: CASSQDTEDSLSGNTIYF.